This entry lists 22 T cell receptor beta chains sequenced from one sample in a study of T-cell reconstitution after alpha-beta-depleted transplantation in children. Construction of the TCRbeta library involved unique molecular identifiers. TCRdb re-analysed the PCR reads in MiXCR, keeping a single row per CDR3 protein. The sample has over 200,000 distinct CDR3 sequences, around 10% seen once; the top ten hold approximately 6.6%. The sample in question was PBMCs from the stem cell graft donor, obtained from the stem cell graft. The receptor set was obtained from a human donor who donated a stem cell graft to a child with acute lymphoblastic leukemia.

CDR3: CASSLNWNRNTGELFF. For the CDR3, the DNA is TGTGCCAGCAGCTTAAATTGGAACAGGAACACCGGGGAGCTGTTTTTT. This chain links TRBV11-2 with TRBJ2-2; no reliable D call. The CDR3 length is 16 residues. The V end was cut by 2 bases, the J end by 1 base, with 11 bases between. Germline V gives CDR1 SGHAT, CDR2 FQNNGV.

This clonotype occurred many times. This chain uses TRBV10-2 with TRBJ1-2; D is ambiguous. V lost 6 bases to trimming and J lost 7 bases, with 9 bases between them. CDR1 and CDR2 from the germline V gene are WSHSY and SAAADI. This CDR3 is 11 amino acids long. This CDR3 is CASRQQGGYTF. The CDR3 DNA reads as TGCGCCAGCAGACAACAAGGTGGCTACACCTTC.

The chain uses TRBV15 and TRBJ2-4; D tentatively fits TRBD1 or TRBD2 (5 bases each). Germline V gives CDR1 LNHNV, CDR2 YYDKDF (reference sequence). The length of the CDR3 is 19 residues. Trimming took off 2 bases at V and 0 bases at J, with 20 bases between the two ends. For the CDR3, the DNA is TGTGCCACCAGCAGAAGAGCCGGGACGGAGTTTCCAGCCAAAAACATTCAGTACTTC. Amino acids: CATSRRAGTEFPAKNIQYF.

The V and J genes are TRBV20-1 and TRBJ1-1; tentative D call: TRBD1 (6 bases). Germline values: CDR1 DFQATT, CDR2 SNEGSKA (reference sequence). V lost 6 bases and J lost 1, with 15 bases in between. The CDR3 extends over 14 amino acids. The CDR3 is CSARAGAENTEAFF. The CDR3 bases are TGCAGTGCCAGGGCGGGGGCGGAGAACACTGAAGCTTTCTTT.

Only a few counts were recorded for this clonotype. The V call is TRBV4-2, the J call TRBJ1-4, with D possibly TRBD1 on 5 matching bases. CDR1 LGHNA and CDR2 YNFKEQ come from the germline V gene. The CDR3 extends over 14 amino acids. V lost 3 bases to trimming and J lost 7 bases, with 12 bases between them. The CDR3 nucleotides read TGTGCCAGCAGCCAGGGGACTGGGGGTGAAAAACTGTTTTTT. Translating it yields CASSQGTGGEKLFF.

This clonotype was picked up a small number of times. This chain links TRBV5-1 with TRBJ1-1; tentatively, D is TRBD1 (5 bases). This CDR3 contains 14 residues. The V end lost 1 base, the J end lost 1 base, and 8 bases lay between the germline ends. Germline lookup yields CDR1 SGHRS and CDR2 YFSETQ. CDR3 region: CASSLTGPNTEAFF. DNA of the CDR3: TGCGCCAGCAGCTTGACAGGACCGAACACTGAAGCTTTCTTT.

This clonotype came up many times. V and J are TRBV20-1 and TRBJ2-5, with D possibly TRBD2 on 6 matching bases. V lost 4 bases, J lost 1 base, and 13 bases lay in between. The CDR3 contains 14 residues. Germline CDR1 DFQATT, CDR2 SNEGSKA (reference sequence). For the CDR3, the DNA is TGCAGTGCTAACCGAGCGGGCATCCAAGAGACCCAGTACTTC. Protein product: CSANRAGIQETQYF.

The rearrangement uses TRBV27 and TRBJ2-2; D perhaps matches TRBD2 (5 bases). V was shortened by 4 bases and J by 1 base, with 13 bases between the two germline ends. Germline V gene lookup returns CDR1 MNHEY and CDR2 SMNVEV (reference sequence). This CDR3 is 16 amino acids long. The CDR3 sequence is CASSSQDWWNTGELFF. In DNA, the CDR3 is TGTGCCAGCAGTTCCCAGGACTGGTGGAACACCGGGGAGCTGTTTTTT.

This clonotype came up a few times. The chain has TRBV25-1 and TRBJ2-7; a possible D gene is TRBD1 (5 bases). Germline V CDR1 and CDR2: MGHDK, SYGVNS. V gave up 6 bases and J gave up 3 bases, with 15 bases separating them. The CDR3 consists of 14 residues. The CDR3 region is CASRRGPPFYEQYF. DNA of the CDR3: TGTGCCAGCAGAAGGGGTCCGCCTTTCTACGAGCAGTACTTC.

This clonotype showed up many times. This chain joins TRBV5-1 and TRBJ1-1, with unresolved D. Trimming took off 0 bases at V and 4 bases at J, with 7 bases between the two ends. CDR1 and CDR2 (germline): SGHRS, YFSETQ. This CDR3 is built from 13 residues. CDR3 nucleotide sequence: TGCGCCAGCAGCTTGGGGGCGGGCACTGAAGCTTTCTTT. This translates into CASSLGAGTEAFF.

This clonotype was observed many times. The chain couples TRBV12-3 or TRBV12-4 to TRBJ1-1; TRBD1 matches at 7 bases. There are 14 residues in the CDR3. Trimming cost V 3 bases and J 6 bases; bases outside gene matches: 7. CDR3 bases: TGTGCCAGCAGTTTGCTAGGGGGCGAGGCTGAAGCTTTCTTT. Translating gives CASSLLGGEAEAFF.

This clonotype has ten or more counts. The chain combines TRBV10-3 with TRBJ2-1; 10 nucleotides agree with TRBD2. CDR1 is ENHRY, CDR2 SYGVKD, per germline. The CDR3 length is 15 residues. V lost 3 bases to trimming and J lost 3 bases; unmatched junction nucleotides: 2. The CDR3 region is CAISEERGGYNEQFF. DNA for the CDR3: TGTGCCATCAGTGAAGAGCGGGGGGGCTACAATGAGCAGTTCTTC.

The chain combines TRBV5-1 with TRBJ2-2; D is undetermined. This CDR3 comprises 15 residues. Deletions cut 5 bases from V and 1 base from J, with 12 bases between. In germline, CDR1 is SGHRS, CDR2 YFSETQ. The DNA of the CDR3 is TGCGCCAGCAGTTGGGCAGGCCAGAACACCGGGGAGCTGTTTTTT. Protein product: CASSWAGQNTGELFF.

This clonotype has just a few counts. The gene calls are TRBV10-3 and TRBJ2-5; D uncertain. This CDR3 is built from 12 residues. The V end lost 6 bases, the J end lost 5 bases, and 10 bases lay between the germline ends. CDR1 is ENHRY, CDR2 SYGVKD, per germline. This CDR3 is CAIRDRAETQYF. The CDR3 region has the DNA TGTGCCATCAGGGATAGAGCGGAGACCCAGTACTTC.

This clonotype has more than one count but fewer than ten. The chain has TRBV6-1 and TRBJ1-1; TRBD1 might be the D (6 bases). Trimming removed 5 bases from V and 0 bases from J, with 10 bases in between. Germline CDR1 MNHNS, CDR2 SASEGT. The CDR3 runs 14 residues. CDR3 in DNA: TGTGCCAGCAGTACAGGGTTTATGAACACTGAAGCTTTCTTT. Translation gives CASSTGFMNTEAFF.

This clonotype was seen ten or more times. The V and J genes are TRBV3-1 and TRBJ2-3; D is ambiguous. The CDR3 length is 13 residues. V dropped 0 bases and J dropped 3 bases, with 4 bases sitting between them. CDR1 and CDR2 (germline): LGHDT, YNNKEL (reference sequence). DNA of the CDR3: TGTGCCAGCAGCCAAGAGGGAACAGATACGCAGTATTTT. Protein product: CASSQEGTDTQYF.

The table lists this clonotype with a few counts. The CDR3 here is CASSPVITEAFF. The CDR3 nucleotides read TGTGCCAGCAGTCCTGTCATCACTGAAGCTTTCTTT. V is TRBV7-6 and J is TRBJ1-1; no clear D gene. The CDR3 sequence is 12 residues long. V lost 6 bases to trimming and J lost 4 bases, with 9 bases between them. Germline CDR1 SGHVS, CDR2 FNYEAQ.

J is TRBJ1-4 and V is TRBV12-3 or TRBV12-4; possible D gene TRBD1, 6 bases. The V and J ends lost 6 bases and 3 bases respectively, with 8 bases between them. The CDR3 extends over 13 amino acids. CDR3 residues: CASRGGPNEKLFF. The CDR3 DNA reads as TGTGCCAGCAGGGGGGGCCCTAATGAAAAACTGTTTTTT.

This clonotype was recorded a few times. The chain recombines TRBV12-3 or TRBV12-4 with TRBJ1-5, with TRBD1 matching 7 bases. The V gene end was trimmed by 5 bases and the J gene end by 3 bases; junction bases not matched to a gene: 4. There are 14 residues in the CDR3. This chain's CDR3 is CASSRDSTNQPQHF. CDR3 in DNA: TGTGCCAGCAGTAGGGACAGCACCAATCAGCCCCAGCATTTT.

This rearrangement joins TRBV12-2 to TRBJ1-5. TRBV12-2 is described as a pseudogene. The CDR3 runs to 12 residues. The CDR3 reads CASRLYNQPQHF. The CDR3 DNA follows: TGTGCAAGTCGCTTATATAATCAGCCCCAGCATTTT.

This clonotype appeared many times. V usage is TRBV6-5 and J usage is TRBJ1-6; tentative D call: TRBD1 (5 bases). Germline CDR1 and CDR2: MNHEY and SVGAGI. This CDR3 spans 17 amino acids. The ends were cut back, 0 bases at V and 9 bases at J, with 18 bases in the middle. Here the CDR3 DNA reads TGTGCCAGCAGTTACTCGAGTGCTGGGACTTTACGTTCACCCCTCCACTTT. Translating gives CASSYSSAGTLRSPLHF.

J is TRBJ1-1 and V is TRBV7-9; D gene ambiguous. Germline CDR1 SEHNR, CDR2 FQNEAQ (reference sequence). The germline V and J ends were trimmed by 1 base and 3 bases, with 6 bases remaining between them. The CDR3 contains 13 residues. DNA for the CDR3: TGTGCCAGCAGCTTAGACCAGCACACTGAAGCTTTCTTT. Translating it yields CASSLDQHTEAFF.